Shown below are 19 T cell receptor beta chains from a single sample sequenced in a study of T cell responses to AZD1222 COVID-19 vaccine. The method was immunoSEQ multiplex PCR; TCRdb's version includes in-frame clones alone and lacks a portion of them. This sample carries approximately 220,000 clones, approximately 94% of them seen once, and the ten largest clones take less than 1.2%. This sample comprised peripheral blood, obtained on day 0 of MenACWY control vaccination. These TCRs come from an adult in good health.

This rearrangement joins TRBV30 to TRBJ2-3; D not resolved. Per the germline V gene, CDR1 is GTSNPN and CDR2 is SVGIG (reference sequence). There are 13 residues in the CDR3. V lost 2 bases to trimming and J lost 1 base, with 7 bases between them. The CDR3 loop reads CAWSYGGTDTQYF. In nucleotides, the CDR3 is TGTGCCTGGAGTTATGGCGGCACAGATACGCAGTATTTT.

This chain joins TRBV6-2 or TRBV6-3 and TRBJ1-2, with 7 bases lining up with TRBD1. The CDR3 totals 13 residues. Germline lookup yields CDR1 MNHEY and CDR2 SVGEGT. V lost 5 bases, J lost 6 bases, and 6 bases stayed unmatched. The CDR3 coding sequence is TGTGCCAGCAGTGGGGACAGAGGGAATGGCTACACCTTC. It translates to CASSGDRGNGYTF.

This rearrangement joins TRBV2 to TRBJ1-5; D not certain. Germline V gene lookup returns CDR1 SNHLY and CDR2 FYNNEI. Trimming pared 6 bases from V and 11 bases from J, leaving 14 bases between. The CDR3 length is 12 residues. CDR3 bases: TGTGCCAGCAGCGGATCAGGTAGAGCCCAGCATTTT. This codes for CASSGSGRAQHF.

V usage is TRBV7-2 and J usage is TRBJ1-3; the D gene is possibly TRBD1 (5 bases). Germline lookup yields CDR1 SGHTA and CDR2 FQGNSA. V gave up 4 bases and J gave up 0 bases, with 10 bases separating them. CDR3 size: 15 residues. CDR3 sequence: CASSSGPSSGNTIYF. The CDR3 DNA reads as TGTGCCAGCAGCTCGGGACCGAGCTCTGGAAACACCATATATTTT.

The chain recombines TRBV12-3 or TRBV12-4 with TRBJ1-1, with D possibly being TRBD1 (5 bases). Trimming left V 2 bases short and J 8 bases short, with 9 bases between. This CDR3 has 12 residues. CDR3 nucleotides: TGTGCCAGCAGTTTAATCAGGGTAGAAGCTTTCTTT. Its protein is CASSLIRVEAFF.

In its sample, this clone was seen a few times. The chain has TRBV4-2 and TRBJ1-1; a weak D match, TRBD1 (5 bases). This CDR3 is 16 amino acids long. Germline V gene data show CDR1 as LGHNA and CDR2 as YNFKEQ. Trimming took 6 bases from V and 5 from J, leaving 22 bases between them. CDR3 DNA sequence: TGTGCCAGCAGTCACCAAGATGGTAGGGGAGGAACTGAAGCTTTCTTT. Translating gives CASSHQDGRGGTEAFF.

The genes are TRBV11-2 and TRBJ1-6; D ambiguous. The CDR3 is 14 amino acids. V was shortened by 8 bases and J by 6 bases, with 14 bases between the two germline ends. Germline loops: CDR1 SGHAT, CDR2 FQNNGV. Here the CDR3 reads CASRDWGTNSPLHF. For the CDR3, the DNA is TGTGCCAGCCGAGATTGGGGTACTAATTCACCCCTCCACTTT.

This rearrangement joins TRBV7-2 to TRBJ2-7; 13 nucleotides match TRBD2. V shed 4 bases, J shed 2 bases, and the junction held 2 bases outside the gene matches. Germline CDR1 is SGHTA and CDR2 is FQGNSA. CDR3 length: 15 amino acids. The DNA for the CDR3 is TGTGCCAGCAGCTCAACTAGCGGGGGGGCCTACGAGCAGTACTTC. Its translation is CASSSTSGGAYEQYF. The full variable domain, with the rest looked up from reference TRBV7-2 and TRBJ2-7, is GAGVSQSPSNKVTEKGKDVELRCDPISGHTALYWYRQSLGQGLEFLIYFQGNSAPDKSGLPSDRFSAERTGGSVSTLTIQRTQQEDSAVYLCASSSTSGGAYEQYFGPGTRLTVT.

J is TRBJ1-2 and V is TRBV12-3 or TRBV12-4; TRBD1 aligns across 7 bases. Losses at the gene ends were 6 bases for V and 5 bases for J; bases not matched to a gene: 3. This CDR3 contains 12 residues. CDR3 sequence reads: CASSSQGYGYTF. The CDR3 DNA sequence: TGTGCCAGCAGCTCACAGGGGTATGGCTACACCTTC.

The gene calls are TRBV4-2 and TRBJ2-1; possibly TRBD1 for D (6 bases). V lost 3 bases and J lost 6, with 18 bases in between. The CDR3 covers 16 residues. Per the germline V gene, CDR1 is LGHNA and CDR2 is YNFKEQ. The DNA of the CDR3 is TGTGCCAGCAGCCAGGCATCTAGGGGGATCGGCAATGAGCAGTTCTTC. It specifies CASSQASRGIGNEQFF.

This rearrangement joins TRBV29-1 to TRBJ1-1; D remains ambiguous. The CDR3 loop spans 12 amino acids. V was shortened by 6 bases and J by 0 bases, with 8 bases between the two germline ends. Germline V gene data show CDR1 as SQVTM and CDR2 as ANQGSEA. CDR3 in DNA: TGCAGCGTAAGGACCGTGAACACTGAAGCTTTCTTT. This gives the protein CSVRTVNTEAFF.

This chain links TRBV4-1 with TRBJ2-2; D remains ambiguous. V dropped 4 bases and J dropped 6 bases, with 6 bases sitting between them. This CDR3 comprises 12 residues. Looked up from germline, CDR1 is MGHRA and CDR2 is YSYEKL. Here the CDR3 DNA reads TGCGCCAGCAGCCGTACGGCCGGGGAGCTGTTTTTT. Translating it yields CASSRTAGELFF.

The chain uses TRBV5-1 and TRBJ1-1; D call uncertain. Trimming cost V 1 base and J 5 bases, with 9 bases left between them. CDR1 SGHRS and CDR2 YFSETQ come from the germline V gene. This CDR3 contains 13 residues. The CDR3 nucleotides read TGCGCCAGCAGCTTGCAAGGATGGACTGAAGCTTTCTTT. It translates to CASSLQGWTEAFF.

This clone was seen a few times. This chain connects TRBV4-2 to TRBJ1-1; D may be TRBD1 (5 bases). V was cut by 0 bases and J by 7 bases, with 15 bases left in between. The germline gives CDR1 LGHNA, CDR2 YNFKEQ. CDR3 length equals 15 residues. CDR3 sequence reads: CASSQDDRGPDEAFF. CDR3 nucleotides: TGTGCCAGCAGCCAAGACGATAGGGGCCCAGATGAAGCTTTCTTT.

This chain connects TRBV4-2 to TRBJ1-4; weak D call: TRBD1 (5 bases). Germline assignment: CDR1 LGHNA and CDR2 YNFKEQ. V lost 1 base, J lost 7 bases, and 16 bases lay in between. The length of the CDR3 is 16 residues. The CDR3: CASSQGGAGASEKLFF. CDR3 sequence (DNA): TGTGCCAGCAGCCAAGGAGGGGCTGGGGCCAGTGAAAAACTGTTTTTT.

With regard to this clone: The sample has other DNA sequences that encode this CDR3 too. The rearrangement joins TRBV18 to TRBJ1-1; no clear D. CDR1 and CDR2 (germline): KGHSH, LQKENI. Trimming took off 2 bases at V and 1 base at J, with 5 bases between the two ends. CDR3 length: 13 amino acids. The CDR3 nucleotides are TGTGCCAGCTCACCAACAGAGAACACTGAAGCTTTCTTT. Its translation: CASSPTENTEAFF.

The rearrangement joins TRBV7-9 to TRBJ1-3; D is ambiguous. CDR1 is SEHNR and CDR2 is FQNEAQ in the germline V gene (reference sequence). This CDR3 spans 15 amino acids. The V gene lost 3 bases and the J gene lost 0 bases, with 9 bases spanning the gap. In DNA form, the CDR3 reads TGTGCCAGCAGCTTTGCGTGGAGCTCTGGAAACACCATATATTTT. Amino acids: CASSFAWSSGNTIYF.

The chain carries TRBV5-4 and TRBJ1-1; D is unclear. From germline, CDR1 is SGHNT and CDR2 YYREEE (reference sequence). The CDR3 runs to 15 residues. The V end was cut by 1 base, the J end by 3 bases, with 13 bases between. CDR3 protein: CASSLRSAQDTEAFF. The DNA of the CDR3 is TGTGCCAGCAGCTTGAGGTCGGCCCAGGACACTGAAGCTTTCTTT.

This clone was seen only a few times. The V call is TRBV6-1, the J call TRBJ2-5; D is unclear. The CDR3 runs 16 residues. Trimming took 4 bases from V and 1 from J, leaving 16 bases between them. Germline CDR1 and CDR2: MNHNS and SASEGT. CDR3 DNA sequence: TGTGCCAGCAGTGTTTCGGCCCCTCGGGTCCAAGAGACCCAGTACTTC. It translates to CASSVSAPRVQETQYF.